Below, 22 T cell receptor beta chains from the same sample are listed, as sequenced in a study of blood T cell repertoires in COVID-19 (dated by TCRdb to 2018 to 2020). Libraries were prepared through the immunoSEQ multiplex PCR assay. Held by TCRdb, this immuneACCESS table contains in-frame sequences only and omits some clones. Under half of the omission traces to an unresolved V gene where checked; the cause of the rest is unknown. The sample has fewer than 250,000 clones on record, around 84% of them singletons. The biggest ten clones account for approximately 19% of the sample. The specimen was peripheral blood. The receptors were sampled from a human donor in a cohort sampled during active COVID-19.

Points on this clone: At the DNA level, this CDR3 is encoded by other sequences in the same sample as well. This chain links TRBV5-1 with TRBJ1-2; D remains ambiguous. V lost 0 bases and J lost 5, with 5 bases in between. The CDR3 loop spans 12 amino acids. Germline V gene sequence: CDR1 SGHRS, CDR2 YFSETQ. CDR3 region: CASSLAGYGYTF. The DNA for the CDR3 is TGCGCCAGCAGCTTGGCCGGGTATGGCTACACCTTC.

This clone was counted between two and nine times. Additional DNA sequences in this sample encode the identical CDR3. CDR3 DNA: TGTGCCAGCAGCGTAGCTACGGGCACCGGGGAGCTGTTTTTT. Translation: CASSVATGTGELFF. The V gene is TRBV9, the J gene TRBJ2-2; no definite D call. This CDR3 spans 14 amino acids. The ends were cut back, 0 bases at V and 4 bases at J, with 7 bases in the middle. CDR1 is SGDLS, CDR2 YYNGEE, per germline.

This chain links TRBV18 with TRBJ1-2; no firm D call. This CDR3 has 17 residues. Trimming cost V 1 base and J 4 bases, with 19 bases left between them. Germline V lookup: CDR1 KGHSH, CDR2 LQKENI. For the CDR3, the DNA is TGTGCCAGCTCACCACGGGCGAATCCGGTGGGCCCCTATGGCTACACCTTC. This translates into CASSPRANPVGPYGYTF.

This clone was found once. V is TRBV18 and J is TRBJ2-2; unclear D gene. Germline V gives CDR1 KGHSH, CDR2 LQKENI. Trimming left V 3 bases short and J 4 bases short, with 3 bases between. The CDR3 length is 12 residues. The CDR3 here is CASSPSTGELFF. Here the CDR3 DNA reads TGTGCCAGCTCACCGAGCACCGGGGAGCTGTTTTTT.

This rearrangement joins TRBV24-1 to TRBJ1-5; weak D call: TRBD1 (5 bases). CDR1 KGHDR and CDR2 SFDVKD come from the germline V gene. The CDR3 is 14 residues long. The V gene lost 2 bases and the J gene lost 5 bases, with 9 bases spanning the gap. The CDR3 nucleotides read TGTGCCACCAGTGATTCTCAGGGCCATCAGCCCCAGCATTTT. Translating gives CATSDSQGHQPQHF.

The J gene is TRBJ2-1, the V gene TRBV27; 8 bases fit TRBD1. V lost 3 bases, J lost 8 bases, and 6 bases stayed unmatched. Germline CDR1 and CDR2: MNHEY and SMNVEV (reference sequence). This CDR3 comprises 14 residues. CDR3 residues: CASSLGRGLDEQFF. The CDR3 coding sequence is TGTGCCAGCAGTTTGGGCAGGGGGCTTGATGAGCAGTTCTTC.

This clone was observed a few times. The CDR3 reads CASSWQGNTEAFF. The DNA for the CDR3 is TGTGCCAGCAGTTGGCAGGGGAACACTGAAGCTTTCTTT. The genes are TRBV19 and TRBJ1-1, with a possible D match to TRBD1 (5 bases). The ends were cut back, 9 bases at V and 1 base at J, with 12 bases in the middle. The CDR3 loop spans 13 amino acids. Germline CDR1 is LNHDA and CDR2 is SQIVND (reference sequence).

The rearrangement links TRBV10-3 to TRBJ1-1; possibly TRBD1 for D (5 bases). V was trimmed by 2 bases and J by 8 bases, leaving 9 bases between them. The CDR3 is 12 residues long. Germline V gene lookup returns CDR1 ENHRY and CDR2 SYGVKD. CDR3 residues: CAISETDREAFF. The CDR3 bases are TGTGCCATCAGTGAGACCGACAGAGAAGCTTTCTTT.

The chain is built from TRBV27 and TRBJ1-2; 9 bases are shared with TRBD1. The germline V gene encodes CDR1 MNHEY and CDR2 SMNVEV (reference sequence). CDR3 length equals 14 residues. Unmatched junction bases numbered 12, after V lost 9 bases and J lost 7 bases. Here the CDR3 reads CASINPGQGSGYTF. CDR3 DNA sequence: TGTGCCAGTATAAATCCGGGACAGGGTTCTGGCTACACCTTC.

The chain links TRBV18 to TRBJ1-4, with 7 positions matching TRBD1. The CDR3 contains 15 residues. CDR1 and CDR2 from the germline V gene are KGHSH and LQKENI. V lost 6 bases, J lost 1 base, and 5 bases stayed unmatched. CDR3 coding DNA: TGTGCCAGCTCGGAGAGACAGGGAACTAATGAAAAACTGTTTTTT. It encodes CASSERQGTNEKLFF.

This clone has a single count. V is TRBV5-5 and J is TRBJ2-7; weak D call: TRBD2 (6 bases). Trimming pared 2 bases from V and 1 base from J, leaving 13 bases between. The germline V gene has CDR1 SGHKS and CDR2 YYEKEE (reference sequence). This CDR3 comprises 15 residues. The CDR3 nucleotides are TGTGCCAGCAGCTTCTCTGGGGGGTCGTCCTACGAGCAGTACTTC. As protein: CASSFSGGSSYEQYF.

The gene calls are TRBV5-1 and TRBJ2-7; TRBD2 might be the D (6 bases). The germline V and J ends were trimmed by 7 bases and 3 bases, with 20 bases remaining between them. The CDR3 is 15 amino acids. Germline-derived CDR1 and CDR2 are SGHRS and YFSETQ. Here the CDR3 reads CASSPLRLGGYEQYF. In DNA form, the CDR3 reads TGCGCCAGCTCCCCTTTGAGACTGGGGGGCTACGAGCAGTACTTC.

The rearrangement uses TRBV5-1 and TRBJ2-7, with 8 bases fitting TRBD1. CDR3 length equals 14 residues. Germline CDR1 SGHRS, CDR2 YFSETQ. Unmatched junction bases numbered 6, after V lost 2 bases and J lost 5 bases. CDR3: CASSFGNRGNEQYF. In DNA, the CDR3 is TGCGCCAGCAGCTTTGGGAACAGGGGGAACGAGCAGTACTTC.

In DNA, the CDR3 is TGTGCCAGCAGTTTAAGAAGCGACTCCTACAATGAGCAGTTCTTC. Translation gives CASSLRSDSYNEQFF. This chain links TRBV28 with TRBJ2-1; D remains unclear. This CDR3 spans 15 amino acids. Germline V CDR1 and CDR2: MDHEN, SYDVKM. The ends were cut back, 2 bases at V and 0 bases at J, with 8 bases in the middle. The full variable domain, rest sourced from reference TRBV28 and TRBJ2-1, is DVKVTQSSRYLVKRTGEKVFLECVQDMDHENMFWYRQDPGLGLRLIYFSYDVKMKEKGDIPEGYSVSREKKERFSLILESASTNQTSMYLCASSLRSDSYNEQFFGPGTRLTVL.

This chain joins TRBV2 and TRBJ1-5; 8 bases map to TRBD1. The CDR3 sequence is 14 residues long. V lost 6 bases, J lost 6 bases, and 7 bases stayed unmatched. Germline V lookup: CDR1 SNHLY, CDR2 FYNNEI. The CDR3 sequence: CASSLGQVGQPQHF. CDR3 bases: TGTGCCAGCAGCTTGGGACAGGTCGGTCAGCCCCAGCATTTT.

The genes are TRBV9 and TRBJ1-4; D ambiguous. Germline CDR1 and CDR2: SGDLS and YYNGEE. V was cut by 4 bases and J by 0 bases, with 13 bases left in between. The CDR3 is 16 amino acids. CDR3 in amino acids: CASSPAAGSTNEKLFF. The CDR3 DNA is TGTGCCAGCAGCCCGGCGGCGGGCTCAACTAATGAAAAACTGTTTTTT.

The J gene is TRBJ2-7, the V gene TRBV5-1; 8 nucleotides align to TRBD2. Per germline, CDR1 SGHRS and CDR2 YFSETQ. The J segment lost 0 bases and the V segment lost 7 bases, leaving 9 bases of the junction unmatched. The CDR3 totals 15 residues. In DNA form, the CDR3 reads TGCGCCAGCCGGGAGGGGTTAGGGTCCTCCTACGAGCAGTACTTC. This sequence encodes CASREGLGSSYEQYF.

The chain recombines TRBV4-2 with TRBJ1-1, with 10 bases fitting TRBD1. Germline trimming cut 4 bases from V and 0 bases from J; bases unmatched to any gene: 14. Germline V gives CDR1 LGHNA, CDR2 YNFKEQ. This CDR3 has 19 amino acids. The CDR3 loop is CASSPQPVVGTGVNTEAFF. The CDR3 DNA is TGTGCCAGCAGCCCCCAACCCGTGGTGGGGACAGGGGTGAACACTGAAGCTTTCTTT.

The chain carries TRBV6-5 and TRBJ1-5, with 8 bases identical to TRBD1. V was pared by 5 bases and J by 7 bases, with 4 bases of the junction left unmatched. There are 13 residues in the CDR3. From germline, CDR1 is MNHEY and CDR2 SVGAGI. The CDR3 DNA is TGTGCCAGCAGTCAGGGGGCAACCCAGCCCCAGCATTTT. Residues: CASSQGATQPQHF.

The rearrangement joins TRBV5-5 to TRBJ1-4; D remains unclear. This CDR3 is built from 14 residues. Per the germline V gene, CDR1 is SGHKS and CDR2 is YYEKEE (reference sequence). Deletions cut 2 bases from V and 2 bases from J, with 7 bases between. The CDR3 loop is CASSFGPTNEKLFF. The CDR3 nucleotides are TGTGCCAGCAGCTTCGGTCCGACTAATGAAAAACTGTTTTTT. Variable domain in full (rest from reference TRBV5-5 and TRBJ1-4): DAGVTQSPTHLIKTRGQQVTLRCSPISGHKSVSWYQQVLGQGPQFIFQYYEKEERGRGNFPDRFSARQFPNYSSELNVNALLLGDSALYLCASSFGPTNEKLFFGSGTQLSVL.

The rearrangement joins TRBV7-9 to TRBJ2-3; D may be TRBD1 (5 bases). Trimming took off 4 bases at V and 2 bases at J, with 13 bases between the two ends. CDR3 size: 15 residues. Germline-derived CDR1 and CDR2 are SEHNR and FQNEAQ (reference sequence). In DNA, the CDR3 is TGTGCCAGCAGCTCCCACCTAGGGGTCACAGATACGCAGTATTTT. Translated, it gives CASSSHLGVTDTQYF.

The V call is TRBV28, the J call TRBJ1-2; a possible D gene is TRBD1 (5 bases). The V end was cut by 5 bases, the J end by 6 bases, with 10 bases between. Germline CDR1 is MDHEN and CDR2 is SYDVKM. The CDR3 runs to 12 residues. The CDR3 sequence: CASSPGYDGYTF. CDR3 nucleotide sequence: TGTGCCAGCAGTCCAGGGTACGATGGCTACACCTTC.